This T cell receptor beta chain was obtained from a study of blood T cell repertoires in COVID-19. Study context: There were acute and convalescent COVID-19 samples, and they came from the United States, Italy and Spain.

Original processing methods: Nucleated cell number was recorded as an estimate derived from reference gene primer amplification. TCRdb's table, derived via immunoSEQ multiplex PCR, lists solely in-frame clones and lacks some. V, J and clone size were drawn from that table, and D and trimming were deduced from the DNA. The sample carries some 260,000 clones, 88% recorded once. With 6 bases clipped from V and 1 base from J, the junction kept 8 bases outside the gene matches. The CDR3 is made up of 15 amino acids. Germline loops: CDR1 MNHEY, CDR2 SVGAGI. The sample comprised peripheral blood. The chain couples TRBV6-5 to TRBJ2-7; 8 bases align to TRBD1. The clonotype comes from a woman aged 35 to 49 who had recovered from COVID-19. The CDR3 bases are TGTGCCAGCAGAACCGGGACAGGAAATTCCTACGAGCAGTACTTC. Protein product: CASRTGTGNSYEQYF.